This T cell receptor (beta chain) was sequenced in a study of blood T cell repertoires in COVID-19 (dated by TCRdb to the early 2020s). Regarding the complete study: Samples from collaborators originated in the United States, Italy and Spain and spanned both the acute and convalescent phases of COVID-19. The prospective study material was composed of cDNA or gDNA derived from T cells, B-cell-depleted T cells, or PBMCs. Deeply sampled blood TCRbeta repertoires from subjects exposed to, actively infected with, or recovered from COVID-19 were included in the dataset. A freely available public database, intended as a resource for researchers studying the immune response to SARS-CoV-2, is where the repertoires were released. The samples were drawn from the first 160 participants of the ongoing ImmuneRACE study and from over a thousand subjects provided by 6 global collaborators. A de-identified subject ID, COVID-19 status, age in years and sex were almost always included in the sample metadata. HLA class I and class II types, where available, came from metadata supplied by the sample provider rather than from assay-based typing.

The CDR3 holds 16 amino acids from the cysteine to the phenylalanine. CDR3 DNA is the only sequence kept; it has 48 bases, read in frame from the first base. Reading the germline V gene gives CDR1 SGHDT and CDR2 YYEEEE. The V and J ends are trimmed by 3 bases and 5 bases, leaving 18 bases between them. TCRbeta CDR3 regions were amplified from genomic DNA using the immunoSEQ Assay, a bias-controlled multiplex PCR. The paper's processing steps were these. The number of nucleated cells in each sample was estimated by amplification of reference gene primers within the assay. Sequence reads were collapsed and filtered to measure the absolute abundance of every unique TCRbeta CDR3 rearrangement. For each sample, productive Simpson clonality was calculated as the square root of Simpson's diversity index across productive rearrangements. The table was pulled from immuneACCESS by TCRdb, which kept in-frame rearrangements only. Such tables lose some clones; where checked, under half of the loss comes from unresolved V genes, and the rest has no known cause. The V and J calls and clone size were taken over from that table, and D and trimming were inferred from the DNA. This sample holds just over 150,000 clones; approximately 92% were observed only once. 15% of the sample comes from the top ten.

Concerning this clone: Its specific antigen is unknown. No much larger clone exists at a distance of one base, and base qualities are not known.

The study at large found these results: The quantity of clinical and demographic metadata differed by source and by participant and was supplied without curation.

The collaborating institutions used their own protocols to collect whole blood in K2EDTA tubes. For TCRbeta analysis, collaborators shipped samples in one of three forms: frozen whole blood, isolated PBMCs, or DNA extracted from either of those sample types. The source material was peripheral blood. The clonotype originates from a woman aged 40 to 50 with acute or convalescent COVID-19. The chain links TRBV5-6 with TRBJ1-5; a tentative D match to TRBD1 spans 5 bases. CDR3 reads: CASSWGGGAEYQPQHF. The DNA sequence follows: TGTGCCAGCAGCTGGGGGGGAGGGGCAGAGTATCAGCCCCAGCATTTT.